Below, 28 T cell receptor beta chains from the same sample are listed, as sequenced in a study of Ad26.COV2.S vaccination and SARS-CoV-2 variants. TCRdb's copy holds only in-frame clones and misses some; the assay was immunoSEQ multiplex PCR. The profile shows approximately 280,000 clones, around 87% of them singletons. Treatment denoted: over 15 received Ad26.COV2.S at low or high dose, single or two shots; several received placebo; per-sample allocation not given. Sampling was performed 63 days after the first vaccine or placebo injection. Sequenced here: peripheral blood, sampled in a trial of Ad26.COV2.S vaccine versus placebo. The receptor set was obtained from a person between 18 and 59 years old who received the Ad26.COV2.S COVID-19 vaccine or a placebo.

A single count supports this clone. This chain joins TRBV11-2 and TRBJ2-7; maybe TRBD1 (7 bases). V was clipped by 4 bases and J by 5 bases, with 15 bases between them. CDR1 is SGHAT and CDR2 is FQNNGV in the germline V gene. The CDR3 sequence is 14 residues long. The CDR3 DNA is TGTGCCAGCAGCTCGCGGGACAGCTTCGACGAGCAGTACTTC. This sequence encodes CASSSRDSFDEQYF.

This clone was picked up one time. CDR3 residues: CASSPRGRRNEQFF. The CDR3 nucleotides are TGTGCCAGCAGCCCCAGGGGGCGTCGGAATGAGCAGTTCTTC. The chain combines TRBV11-2 with TRBJ2-1; 8 nucleotides align to TRBD1. This CDR3 is built from 14 residues. Germline lookup yields CDR1 SGHAT and CDR2 FQNNGV. With V trimmed by 5 bases and J by 7 bases, 7 bases remained unmatched.

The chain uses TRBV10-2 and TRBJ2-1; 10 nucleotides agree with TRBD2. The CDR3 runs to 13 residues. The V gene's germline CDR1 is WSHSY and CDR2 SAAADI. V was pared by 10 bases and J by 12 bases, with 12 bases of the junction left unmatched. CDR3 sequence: CATRDASGSRQFF. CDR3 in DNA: TGCGCCACCAGGGACGCTAGCGGGAGTCGGCAGTTCTTC.

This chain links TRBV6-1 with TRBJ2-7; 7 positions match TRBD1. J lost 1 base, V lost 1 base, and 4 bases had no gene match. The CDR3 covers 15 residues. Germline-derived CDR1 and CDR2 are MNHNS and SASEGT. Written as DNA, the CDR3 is TGTGCCAGCAGTGAAGTAGGGGGCTTTTCCTACGAGCAGTACTTC. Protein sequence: CASSEVGGFSYEQYF.

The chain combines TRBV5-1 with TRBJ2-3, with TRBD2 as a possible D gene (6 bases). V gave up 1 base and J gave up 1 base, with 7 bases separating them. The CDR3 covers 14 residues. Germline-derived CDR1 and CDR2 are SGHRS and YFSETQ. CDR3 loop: CASSLWGGTDTQYF. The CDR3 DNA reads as TGCGCCAGCAGCTTGTGGGGGGGCACAGATACGCAGTATTTT.

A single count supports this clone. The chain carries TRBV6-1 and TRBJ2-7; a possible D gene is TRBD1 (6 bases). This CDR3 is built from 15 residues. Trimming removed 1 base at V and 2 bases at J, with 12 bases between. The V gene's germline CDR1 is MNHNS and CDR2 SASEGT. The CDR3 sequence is CASSEEPAGAYEQYF. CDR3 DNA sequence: TGTGCCAGCAGTGAAGAACCGGCAGGGGCCTACGAGCAGTACTTC.

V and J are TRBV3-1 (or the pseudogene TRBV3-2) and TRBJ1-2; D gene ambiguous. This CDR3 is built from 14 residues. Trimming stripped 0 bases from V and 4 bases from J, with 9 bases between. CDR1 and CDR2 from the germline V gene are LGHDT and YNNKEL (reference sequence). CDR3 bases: TGTGCCAGCAGCCAAGAGGGGATAATCTATGGCTACACCTTC. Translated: CASSQEGIIYGYTF.

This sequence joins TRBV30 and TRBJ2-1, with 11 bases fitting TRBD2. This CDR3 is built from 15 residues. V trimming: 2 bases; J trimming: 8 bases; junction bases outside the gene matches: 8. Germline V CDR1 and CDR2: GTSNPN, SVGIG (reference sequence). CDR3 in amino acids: CAWSRLAGGGDEQFF. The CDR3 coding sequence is TGTGCCTGGAGTAGGCTAGCGGGAGGAGGAGATGAGCAGTTCTTC.

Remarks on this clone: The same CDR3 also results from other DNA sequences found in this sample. As DNA, the CDR3 is TGTGCCACCAGCAGGACAGGGTCCGGAAACACCATATATTTT. Translation: CATSRTGSGNTIYF. The rearrangement joins TRBV15 to TRBJ1-3; TRBD1 matches 7 bases. The CDR3 runs 14 residues. CDR1 is LNHNV, CDR2 YYDKDF, per germline (reference sequence). The V gene end was trimmed by 3 bases and the J gene end by 4 bases; junction bases not matched to a gene: 3.

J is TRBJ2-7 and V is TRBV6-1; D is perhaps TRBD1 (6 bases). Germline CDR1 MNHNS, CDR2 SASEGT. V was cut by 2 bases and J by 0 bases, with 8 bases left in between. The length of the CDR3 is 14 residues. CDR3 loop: CASSEWDNSYEQYF. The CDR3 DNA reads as TGTGCCAGCAGTGAATGGGACAACTCCTACGAGCAGTACTTC.

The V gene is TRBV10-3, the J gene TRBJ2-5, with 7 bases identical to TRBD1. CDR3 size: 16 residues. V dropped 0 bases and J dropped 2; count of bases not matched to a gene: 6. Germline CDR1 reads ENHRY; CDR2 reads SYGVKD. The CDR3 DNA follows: TGTGCCATCAGTGAGTCTTTAGGGACAGTTCAAGAGACCCAGTACTTC. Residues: CAISESLGTVQETQYF.

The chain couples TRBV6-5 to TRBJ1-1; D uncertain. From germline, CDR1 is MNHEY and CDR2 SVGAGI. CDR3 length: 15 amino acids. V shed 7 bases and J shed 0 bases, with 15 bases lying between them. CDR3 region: CASTLRRRMNTEAFF. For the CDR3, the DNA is TGTGCCAGCACCCTAAGACGGCGGATGAACACTGAAGCTTTCTTT.

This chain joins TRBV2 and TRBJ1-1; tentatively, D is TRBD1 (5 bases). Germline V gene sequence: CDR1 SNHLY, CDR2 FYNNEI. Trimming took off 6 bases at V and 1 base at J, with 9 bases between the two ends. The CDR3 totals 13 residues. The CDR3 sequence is CASSLTENTEAFF. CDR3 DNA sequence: TGTGCCAGCAGCTTGACAGAGAACACTGAAGCTTTCTTT. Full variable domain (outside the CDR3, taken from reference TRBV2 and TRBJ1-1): EPEVTQTPSHQVTQMGQEVILRCVPISNHLYFYWYRQILGQKVEFLVSFYNNEISEKSEIFDDQFSVERPDGSNFTLKIRSTKLEDSAMYFCASSLTENTEAFFGQGTRLTVV.

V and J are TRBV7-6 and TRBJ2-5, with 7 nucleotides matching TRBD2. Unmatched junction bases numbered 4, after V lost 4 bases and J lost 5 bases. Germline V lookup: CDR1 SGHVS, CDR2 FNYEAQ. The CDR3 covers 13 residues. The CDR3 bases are TGTGCCAGCAGCTATAGCGGGCCCGAGACCCAGTACTTC. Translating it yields CASSYSGPETQYF.

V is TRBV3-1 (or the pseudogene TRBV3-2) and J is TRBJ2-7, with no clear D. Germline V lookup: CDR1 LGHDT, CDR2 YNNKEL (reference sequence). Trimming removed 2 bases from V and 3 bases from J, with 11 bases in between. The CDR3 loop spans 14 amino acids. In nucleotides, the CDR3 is TGTGCCAGCAGCCAACTTTTGGGCGGCTACGAGCAGTACTTC. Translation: CASSQLLGGYEQYF.

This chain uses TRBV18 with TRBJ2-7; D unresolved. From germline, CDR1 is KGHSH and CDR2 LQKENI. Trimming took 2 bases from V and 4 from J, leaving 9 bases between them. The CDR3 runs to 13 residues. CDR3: CASSPGVLYEQYF. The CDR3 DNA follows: TGTGCCAGCTCACCAGGGGTACTATACGAGCAGTACTTC.

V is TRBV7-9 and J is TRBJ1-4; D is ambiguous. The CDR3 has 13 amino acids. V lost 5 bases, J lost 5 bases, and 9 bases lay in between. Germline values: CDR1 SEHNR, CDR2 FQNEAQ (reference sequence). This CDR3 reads CASSPQMNEKLFF. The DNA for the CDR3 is TGTGCCAGCAGCCCCCAGATGAATGAAAAACTGTTTTTT.

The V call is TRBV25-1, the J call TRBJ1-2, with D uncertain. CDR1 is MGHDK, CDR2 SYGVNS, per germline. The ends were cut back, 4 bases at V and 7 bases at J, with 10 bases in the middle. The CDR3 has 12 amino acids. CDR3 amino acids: CASSGGDGGYTF. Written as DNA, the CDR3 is TGTGCCAGCAGTGGGGGAGACGGTGGCTACACCTTC.

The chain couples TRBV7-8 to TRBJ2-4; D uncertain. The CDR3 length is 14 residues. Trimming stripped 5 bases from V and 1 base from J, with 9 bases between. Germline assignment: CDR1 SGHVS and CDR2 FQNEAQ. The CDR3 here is CASSDQGAKNIQYF. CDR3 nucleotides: TGTGCCAGCAGCGACCAAGGGGCCAAAAACATTCAGTACTTC.

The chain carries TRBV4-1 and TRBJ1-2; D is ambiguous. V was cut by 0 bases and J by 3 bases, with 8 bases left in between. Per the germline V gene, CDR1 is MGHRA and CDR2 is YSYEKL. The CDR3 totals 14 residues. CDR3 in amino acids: CASSQDPTYYGYTF. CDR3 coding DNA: TGCGCCAGCAGCCAAGACCCTACATACTATGGCTACACCTTC.

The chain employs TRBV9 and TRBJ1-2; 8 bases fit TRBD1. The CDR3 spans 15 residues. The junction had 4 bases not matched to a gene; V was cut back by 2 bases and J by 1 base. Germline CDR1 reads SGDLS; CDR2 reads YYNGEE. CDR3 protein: CASSVTGGVNYGYTF. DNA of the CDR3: TGTGCCAGCAGCGTTACAGGGGGGGTTAACTATGGCTACACCTTC.

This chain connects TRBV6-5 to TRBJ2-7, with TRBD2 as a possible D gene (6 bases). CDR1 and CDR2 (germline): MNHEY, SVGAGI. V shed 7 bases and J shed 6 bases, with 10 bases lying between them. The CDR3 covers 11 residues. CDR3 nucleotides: TGTGCCAGCACCTTGGAGGGCGAGCAGTACTTC. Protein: CASTLEGEQYF.

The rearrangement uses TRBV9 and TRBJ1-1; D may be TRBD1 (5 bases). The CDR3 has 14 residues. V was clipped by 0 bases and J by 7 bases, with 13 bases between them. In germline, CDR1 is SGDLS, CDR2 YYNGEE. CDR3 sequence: CASSVVGEGSEAFF. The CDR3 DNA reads TGTGCCAGCAGCGTAGTGGGGGAGGGGAGTGAAGCTTTCTTT.

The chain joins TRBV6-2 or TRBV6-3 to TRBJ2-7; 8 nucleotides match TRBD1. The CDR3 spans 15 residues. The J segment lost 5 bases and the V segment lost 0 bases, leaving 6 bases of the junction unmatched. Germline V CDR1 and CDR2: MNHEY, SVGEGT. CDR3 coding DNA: TGTGCCAGCAGTTACTCTGACAGGGGATCCAACGAGCAGTACTTC. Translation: CASSYSDRGSNEQYF.

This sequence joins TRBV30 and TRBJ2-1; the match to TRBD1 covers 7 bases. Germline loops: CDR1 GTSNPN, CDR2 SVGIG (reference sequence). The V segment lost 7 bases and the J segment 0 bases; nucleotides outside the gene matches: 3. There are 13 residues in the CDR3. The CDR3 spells CASQGTSYNEQFF. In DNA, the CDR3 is TGTGCCTCACAGGGGACCTCCTACAATGAGCAGTTCTTC.

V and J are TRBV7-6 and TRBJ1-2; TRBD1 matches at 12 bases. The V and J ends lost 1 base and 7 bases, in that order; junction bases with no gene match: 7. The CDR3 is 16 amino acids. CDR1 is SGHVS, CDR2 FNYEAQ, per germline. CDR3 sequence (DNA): TGTGCCAGCAGCTTAGAGGGACAGGGGGCGTTTGGTGGCTACACCTTC. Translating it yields CASSLEGQGAFGGYTF.

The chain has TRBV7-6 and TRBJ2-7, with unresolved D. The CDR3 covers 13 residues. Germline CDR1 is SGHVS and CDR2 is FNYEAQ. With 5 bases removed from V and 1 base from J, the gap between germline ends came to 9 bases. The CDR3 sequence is CASSLRLSYEQYF. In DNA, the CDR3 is TGTGCCAGCAGCCTACGCTTGTCCTACGAGCAGTACTTC. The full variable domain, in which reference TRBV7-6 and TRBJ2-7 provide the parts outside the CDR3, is GAGVSQSPRYKVTKRGQDVALRCDPISGHVSLYWYRQALGQGPEFLTYFNYEAQQDKSGLPNDRFSAERPEGSISTLTIQRTEQRDSAMYRCASSLRLSYEQYFGPGTRLTVT.

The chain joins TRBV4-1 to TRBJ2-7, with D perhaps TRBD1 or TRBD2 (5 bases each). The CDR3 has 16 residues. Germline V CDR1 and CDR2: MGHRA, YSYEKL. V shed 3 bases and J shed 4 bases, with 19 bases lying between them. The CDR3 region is CASSHPLAGTMYEQYF. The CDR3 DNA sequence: TGCGCCAGCAGCCATCCTTTGGCAGGGACGATGTACGAGCAGTACTTC.